The 21 T cell receptor beta chains given below trace back to one sample, sequenced in a study of blood T cell repertoires in COVID-19. Sequencing used immunoSEQ multiplex PCR; TCRdb keeps in-frame clones, though not all of them. The table has about 150,000 clones, 70% to 90% seen once. The sequencing input was peripheral blood. These receptors were collected from a man aged 65-85 years with acute or convalescent COVID-19.

This chain connects TRBV6-1 to TRBJ1-5; D is perhaps TRBD1 (6 bases). Germline V gene lookup returns CDR1 MNHNS and CDR2 SASEGT. The V and J ends lost 3 bases and 12 bases respectively, with 18 bases between them. This CDR3 contains 14 residues. Here the CDR3 DNA reads TGTGCCAGCAGTGAGCGGGAGGGGGGAGGGGACCAGCATTTT. Translated: CASSEREGGGDQHF.

The V and J genes are TRBV6-2 or TRBV6-3 and TRBJ2-3, with 7 bases lining up with TRBD1. Germline V lookup: CDR1 MNHEY, CDR2 SVGEGT. CDR3 length: 15 amino acids. Trimming took 2 bases from V and 4 from J; bases not matched to a gene: 6. This chain's CDR3 is CASSYAGGRADTQYF. DNA for the CDR3: TGTGCCAGCAGTTACGCAGGGGGAAGGGCAGATACGCAGTATTTT.

This clone was found a few times. This sequence joins TRBV28 and TRBJ1-3; 7 bases match TRBD1. The J segment lost 2 bases and the V segment lost 9 bases, leaving 4 bases of the junction unmatched. Germline-derived CDR1 and CDR2 are MDHEN and SYDVKM. This CDR3 region has 13 residues. The CDR3 is CASPDRAGNTIYF. The CDR3 DNA sequence: TGTGCCAGTCCCGACAGGGCTGGAAACACCATATATTTT. The complete variable domain, with remaining parts taken from reference TRBV28 and TRBJ1-3, reads DVKVTQSSRYLVKRTGEKVFLECVQDMDHENMFWYRQDPGLGLRLIYFSYDVKMKEKGDIPEGYSVSREKKERFSLILESASTNQTSMYLCASPDRAGNTIYFGEGSWLTVV.

This sequence joins TRBV18 and TRBJ2-1; 7 bases map to TRBD1. There are 16 residues in the CDR3. Unmatched junction bases numbered 8, after V lost 0 bases and J lost 6 bases. Germline CDR1 and CDR2: KGHSH and LQKENI. The chain's CDR3 is CASSPPQGGRGNEQFF. The CDR3 DNA sequence: TGTGCCAGCTCACCACCACAAGGGGGCCGAGGCAATGAGCAGTTCTTC.

This chain joins TRBV27 and TRBJ2-2; TRBD1 is a possible D gene (6 bases). Trimming stripped 7 bases from V and 2 bases from J, with 14 bases between. The CDR3 runs 15 residues. Germline V gene data show CDR1 as MNHEY and CDR2 as SMNVEV (reference sequence). Here the CDR3 reads CASKGQGLNTGELFF. In DNA form, the CDR3 reads TGTGCCAGCAAAGGGCAGGGGTTAAACACCGGGGAGCTGTTTTTT.

This rearrangement joins TRBV9 to TRBJ2-7; D remains ambiguous. Per the germline V gene, CDR1 is SGDLS and CDR2 is YYNGEE. The CDR3 loop spans 14 amino acids. With 0 bases removed from V and 2 bases from J, the gap between germline ends came to 9 bases. The CDR3 spells CASSVDATTYEQYF. The DNA of the CDR3 is TGTGCCAGCAGCGTAGACGCTACTACCTACGAGCAGTACTTC.

The chain couples TRBV18 to TRBJ2-1; 7 bases fit TRBD1. The germline V gene encodes CDR1 KGHSH and CDR2 LQKENI. This CDR3 comprises 16 residues. The ends lost 3 bases at V and 0 bases at J; junction bases unmatched: 5. The chain's CDR3 is CASSPPRDSSYNEQFF. CDR3 DNA: TGTGCCAGCTCACCGCCACGGGACAGCTCCTACAATGAGCAGTTCTTC. The full variable domain, with the rest looked up from reference TRBV18 and TRBJ2-1, is NAGVMQNPRHLVRRRGQEARLRCSPMKGHSHVYWYRQLPEEGLKFMVYLQKENIIDESGMPKERFSAEFPKEGPSILRIQQVVRGDSAAYFCASSPPRDSSYNEQFFGPGTRLTVL.

The rearrangement joins TRBV6-1 to TRBJ2-3; 7 bases match TRBD2. J was trimmed by 1 base and V by 3 bases; bases with no gene match: 1. The CDR3 consists of 14 residues. Germline V gives CDR1 MNHNS, CDR2 SASEGT. CDR3 in amino acids: CASSEAGGTDTQYF. The CDR3 nucleotides read TGTGCCAGCAGTGAGGCGGGAGGCACAGATACGCAGTATTTT.

This clone has a handful of counts. The chain couples TRBV19 to TRBJ1-6, with a weak D call TRBD1 (6 bases). The V gene's germline CDR1 is LNHDA and CDR2 SQIVND (reference sequence). V lost 3 bases to trimming and J lost 8 bases, with 11 bases between them. The CDR3 contains 14 residues. CDR3 nucleotide sequence: TGTGCCAGTAGTATGGGACAAGGGCATTCACCCCTCCACTTT. This sequence encodes CASSMGQGHSPLHF.

The V and J genes are TRBV30 and TRBJ2-1, with TRBD1 identical over 9 bases. Per the germline V gene, CDR1 is GTSNPN and CDR2 is SVGIG (reference sequence). Trimming removed 0 bases from V and 9 bases from J; junction bases left unmatched: 6. The CDR3 consists of 14 residues. CDR3 sequence reads: CAWSVLQGAGEQFF. The CDR3 DNA follows: TGTGCCTGGAGTGTGCTACAGGGGGCAGGTGAGCAGTTCTTC.

The CDR3 here is CATSDAGTSGKETQYF. Here the CDR3 DNA reads TGTGCCACCAGTGATGCCGGGACTAGCGGGAAGGAGACCCAGTACTTC. The chain has TRBV24-1 and TRBJ2-5; TRBD2 agrees at 13 bases. Trimming at V came to 3 bases and at J to 5 bases, leaving 5 bases not matched to a gene. Germline values: CDR1 KGHDR, CDR2 SFDVKD. This CDR3 has 16 residues.

The chain carries TRBV6-5 and TRBJ2-7; tentative D call: TRBD2 (5 bases). CDR1 and CDR2 from the germline V gene are MNHEY and SVGAGI. Between the trimmed V and J ends, which lost 4 bases and 4 bases, there was a span of 14 bases. The CDR3 length is 14 residues. CDR3 in amino acids: CASSFGRGRYEQYF. The CDR3 DNA reads as TGTGCCAGCAGTTTTGGGAGAGGGAGATACGAGCAGTACTTC.

V is TRBV10-2 and J is TRBJ1-5; tentative D call: TRBD1 (6 bases). The length of the CDR3 is 15 residues. The ends were cut back, 4 bases at V and 2 bases at J, with 12 bases in the middle. The germline gives CDR1 WSHSY, CDR2 SAAADI. CDR3 residues: CASSVGGQGNQPQHF. The CDR3 DNA reads TGCGCCAGCAGTGTGGGGGGGCAAGGCAATCAGCCCCAGCATTTT.

The chain joins TRBV19 to TRBJ2-7, with 9 bases matching TRBD1. V dropped 6 bases and J dropped 3; count of bases not matched to a gene: 9. This CDR3 comprises 15 residues. From germline, CDR1 is LNHDA and CDR2 SQIVND (reference sequence). This CDR3 reads CASRVRDRGGYEQYF. The CDR3 coding sequence is TGTGCCAGTAGAGTCCGAGACAGGGGGGGCTACGAGCAGTACTTC. Full variable domain (outside the CDR3, taken from reference TRBV19 and TRBJ2-7): DGGITQSPKYLFRKEGQNVTLSCEQNLNHDAMYWYRQDPGQGLRLIYYSQIVNDFQKGDIAEGYSVSREKKESFPLTVTSAQKNPTAFYLCASRVRDRGGYEQYFGPGTRLTVT.

The chain is built from TRBV5-1 and TRBJ1-1; TRBD1 aligns across 9 bases. From germline, CDR1 is SGHRS and CDR2 YFSETQ. After removal of 4 bases from V and 6 bases from J, the junction contained 7 bases not matched to a gene. This CDR3 has 14 amino acids. CDR3 DNA sequence: TGCGCCAGCAGCCCGGGGACAGGGTGGCCTGAAGCTTTCTTT. This encodes CASSPGTGWPEAFF.

V gene TRBV19 combines with J gene TRBJ1-3, with D tentatively TRBD1 (5 bases). Deletions cut 2 bases from V and 4 bases from J, with 9 bases between. Germline V gives CDR1 LNHDA, CDR2 SQIVND (reference sequence). The CDR3 runs 14 residues. CDR3 region: CASSIPGQGNTIYF. As DNA, the CDR3 is TGTGCCAGTAGTATACCAGGGCAAGGAAACACCATATATTTT.

The chain recombines TRBV7-3 with TRBJ2-3, with D unclear. Germline CDR1 is SGHTA and CDR2 is FQGTGA. Trimming left V 5 bases short and J 4 bases short, with 16 bases between. This CDR3 comprises 15 residues. The CDR3 loop is CASSLSTPPADTQYF. As DNA, the CDR3 is TGTGCCAGCAGCCTTTCCACCCCCCCGGCAGATACGCAGTATTTT.

This clone has just a few counts. The rearrangement joins TRBV6-6 to TRBJ1-5, with TRBD1 matching 7 bases. CDR3 length: 16 amino acids. Germline CDR1 is MNHNY and CDR2 is SVGAGI (reference sequence). V was pared by 5 bases and J by 0 bases, with 7 bases of the junction left unmatched. The CDR3 loop is CASSQSGTVSNQPQHF. CDR3 nucleotides: TGTGCCAGCAGTCAATCCGGGACAGTTAGCAATCAGCCCCAGCATTTT.

The CDR3 sequence is CASSGLLAGGIGGTDTQYF. As DNA, the CDR3 is TGCGCCAGCAGCGGGTTACTAGCGGGAGGGATTGGTGGCACAGATACGCAGTATTTT. This chain uses TRBV10-1 with TRBJ2-3; 13 positions match TRBD2. Germline V gene data show CDR1 as WNHNN and CDR2 as SYGVQD (reference sequence). This CDR3 contains 19 residues. The V and J ends lost 6 bases and 1 base, in that order; junction bases with no gene match: 13.

CDR3 protein: CASSLGLGRGETEAFF. CDR3 nucleotide sequence: TGTGCCAGCAGCTTAGGGTTGGGGCGCGGTGAAACTGAAGCTTTCTTT. The chain uses TRBV11-3 and TRBJ1-1, with D perhaps TRBD1 (5 bases). The CDR3 spans 16 residues. With 1 base removed from V and 5 bases from J, the gap between germline ends came to 17 bases. CDR1 is SGHNT, CDR2 YENEEA, per germline.

The chain is built from TRBV27 and TRBJ2-1; 9 bases match TRBD2. This CDR3 is 16 amino acids long. Germline CDR1 reads MNHEY; CDR2 reads SMNVEV (reference sequence). The trim removed 5 bases at V and 7 bases at J, leaving 12 bases unmatched. CDR3 DNA: TGTGCCAGCAGTACCTCCAGCGGGAGGCCGGGAAATGAGCAGTTCTTC. This translates into CASSTSSGRPGNEQFF.